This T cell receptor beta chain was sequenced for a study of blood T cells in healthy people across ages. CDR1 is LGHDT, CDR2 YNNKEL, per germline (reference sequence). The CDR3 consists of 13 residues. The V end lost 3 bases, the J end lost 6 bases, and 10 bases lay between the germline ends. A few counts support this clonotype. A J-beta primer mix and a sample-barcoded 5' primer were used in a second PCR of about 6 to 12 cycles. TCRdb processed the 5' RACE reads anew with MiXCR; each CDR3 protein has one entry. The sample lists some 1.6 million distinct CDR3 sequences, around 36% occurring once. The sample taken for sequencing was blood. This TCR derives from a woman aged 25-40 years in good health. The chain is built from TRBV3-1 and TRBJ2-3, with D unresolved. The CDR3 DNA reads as TGTGCCAGCAGCCAGTACCTCCGGGATACGCAGTATTTT. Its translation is CASSQYLRDTQYF.